This TCR beta chain stems from a study of regulatory T cells after allogeneic stem cell transplantation listed by TCRdb under 2018. Describing the broader study: Each patient's group depended on whether acute graft-versus-host disease developed within 100 days after stem cell transplantation. Fluorescence-activated cell sorting was used to isolate CD4+CD25+CD127- regulatory T cells from patient PBMCs. Conventional CD4+ T cells defined as CD4+CD25+/-CD127+ were also sorted and TCR-sequenced for comparison in the study. The regulatory T-cell TCR repertoire after allogeneic stem cell transplantation was compared between patients with and without acute graft-versus-host disease.

The germline V gene (reference sequence) provides CDR1 DFQATT and CDR2 SNEGSKA. From the cysteine through the phenylalanine, the CDR3 covers 15 amino acids. Here the CDR3 DNA is all that survives: 45 bases in frame from base 1. Overall results and qualifications from the work: The regulatory T-cell TCR repertoire was less diverse and more focused in patients without graft-versus-host disease than in patients with graft-versus-host disease. Top 10 regulatory T-cell clones occupied a significantly larger repertoire share in non-GvHD patients, suggesting expansion of presumably allo-specific protective clones. Because the patient sample size was small, the findings needed validation in a larger cohort. None of the regulatory T-cell clones was shared across all patients, and no significant correlation was found between sorted cell numbers and the inverse Simpson index. No significant difference in conventional CD4+ T-cell repertoire diversity was found between patients with and without graft-versus-host disease.

The intended sense of this specimen's time point label: 30 days after allogeneic hematopoietic stem cell transplantation. At 30 days after allogeneic hematopoietic stem cell transplantation, peripheral blood mononuclear cells were collected from the patients. As to this clonotype: The antigen it recognizes is unknown. The junction departs from the called germline gene at one end, perhaps through a read error.

The sequencer was an Illumina MiSeq. Reverse transcription of RNA was performed with the SMARTer RACE cDNA Amplification kit, after which the TCR beta CDR3 region was amplified. The RNeasy Mini Kit was used to extract RNA from the sorted cells. TCR beta amplicons were sequenced using Illumina paired-end sequencing. The source study handled its data this way. MiXCR, VDJtools and the tcR R package were used for TCR repertoire analysis. The inverse Simpson index served to quantify diversity, and clones were sorted into rare, small, medium or expanded bins based on their proportion of the repertoire. TCRdb redid the processing of the public reads, applying fastp at Q25 and MiXCR, and retained in-frame beta chains. Every CDR3 protein is listed once, alongside the most common genes and DNA of its rows. TCRdb assigned the V and J calls; the authors' analysis was not used. Within this sample are 4,000 to 5,000 distinct CDR3 sequences, with roughly 97% of them counted one time only. Around 40% of the sample goes to the ten largest clones.

The sequencing here drew on sorted CD4+ T cells from blood (whether regulatory or conventional is not recorded), taken 30 days after allogeneic stem cell transplant. The sequence is built from TRBV20-1 and TRBJ2-5, with 9 middle bases fitting TRBD2. This TCR was recovered from a human patient who had an allogeneic stem cell transplant, so the T cells may come from the graft donor. The DNA sequence is TGCAGCTCCACTCCGACTAGCGGCCACCCAGAGACGCAGTACTTC. Its translation is CSSTPTSGHPETQYF.